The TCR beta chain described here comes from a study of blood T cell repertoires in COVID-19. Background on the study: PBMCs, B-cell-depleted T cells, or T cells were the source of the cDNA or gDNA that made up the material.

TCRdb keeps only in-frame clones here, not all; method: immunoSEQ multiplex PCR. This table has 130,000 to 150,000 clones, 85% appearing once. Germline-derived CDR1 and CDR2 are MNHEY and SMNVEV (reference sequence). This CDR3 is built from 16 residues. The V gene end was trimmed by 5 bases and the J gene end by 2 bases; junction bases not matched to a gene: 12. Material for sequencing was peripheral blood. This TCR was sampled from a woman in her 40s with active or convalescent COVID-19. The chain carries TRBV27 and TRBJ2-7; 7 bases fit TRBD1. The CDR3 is CASSPSTGSIAYEQYF. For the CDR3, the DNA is TGTGCCAGCAGTCCATCGACAGGGTCTATTGCCTACGAGCAGTACTTC.